The 9 T cell receptor beta chains presented below share a single source sample, sequenced in a study of post-analysis software for immune sequencing data. Regarding the study as a whole: About five TRBV segments were more frequent in patients than controls; TRBV5-6, TRBV5-1 and TRBV20-1 belonged to this group.

Carried by the TCR beta cDNA libraries were unique molecular identifiers. In TCRdb, the PCR reads were re-called with MiXCR into one record per CDR3 protein. In the table there are hundreds of thousands of distinct CDR3 sequences, 30% of which are singletons. Which antigens these TCRs recognize remains unknown. Material: blood. These receptors were taken from a girl between 5 and 17 years old with multiple sclerosis.

In its sample, this clonotype was seen a few times. V is TRBV6-6 and J is TRBJ1-2; no firm D call. CDR1 and CDR2 from the germline V gene are MNHNY and SVGAGI (reference sequence). There are 11 residues in the CDR3. Trimming removed 5 bases from V and 7 bases from J, with 8 bases in between. The CDR3 loop reads CASSERPGYTF. CDR3 bases: TGTGCCAGCAGTGAGAGACCTGGCTACACCTTC.

V is TRBV29-1 and J is TRBJ2-5, with TRBD1 identical over 7 bases. This CDR3 has 16 residues. V lost 5 bases and J lost 1; bases outside the gene matches: 13. The germline gives CDR1 SQVTM, CDR2 ANQGSEA. This CDR3 reads CSVTTQGTEVQETQYF. CDR3 nucleotides: TGCAGCGTTACCACACAGGGGACGGAGGTCCAAGAGACCCAGTACTTC.

The V gene is TRBV12-5, the J gene TRBJ2-5; maybe TRBD1 (5 bases). This CDR3 contains 13 residues. CDR1 and CDR2 from the germline V gene are LGHNT and FRNRAP. V was pared by 5 bases and J by 5 bases, with 12 bases between. Here the CDR3 DNA reads TGTGCTAGTGGTATAGGGGTGCGGGAGACCCAGTACTTC. Amino acid sequence: CASGIGVRETQYF.

This chain joins TRBV28 and TRBJ2-1, with a tentative D call TRBD2 (5 bases). Germline values: CDR1 MDHEN, CDR2 SYDVKM. This CDR3 has 13 amino acids. Between the trimmed V and J ends, which lost 1 base and 10 bases, there was a span of 11 bases. The CDR3 protein is CASSLYSGSEQFF. CDR3 coding DNA: TGTGCCAGCAGTTTATACTCGGGGAGCGAGCAGTTCTTC. The full variable domain, in which reference TRBV28 and TRBJ2-1 provide the parts outside the CDR3, is DVKVTQSSRYLVKRTGEKVFLECVQDMDHENMFWYRQDPGLGLRLIYFSYDVKMKEKGDIPEGYSVSREKKERFSLILESASTNQTSMYLCASSLYSGSEQFFGPGTRLTVL.

This clonotype was seen more than once but under ten times. The V gene is TRBV20-1, the J gene TRBJ2-3, with 7 bases matching TRBD2. This CDR3 comprises 19 residues. Trimming at V came to 0 bases and at J to 2 bases, leaving 17 bases not matched to a gene. In germline, CDR1 is DFQATT, CDR2 SNEGSKA (reference sequence). CDR3 sequence (DNA): TGCAGTGCTAGAGATTGGTTGGGACTTGCGGGAGAAAACACAGATACGCAGTATTTT. This encodes CSARDWLGLAGENTDTQYF.

There are a few counts of this clonotype. The gene calls are TRBV29-1 and TRBJ2-5, with TRBD1 matching over 7 bases. Germline loops: CDR1 SQVTM, CDR2 ANQGSEA. J lost 2 bases, V lost 3 bases, and 3 bases had no gene match. The CDR3 loop spans 13 amino acids. CDR3 protein: CSVDTGEQETQYF. The CDR3 region has the DNA TGCAGCGTTGATACAGGGGAGCAAGAGACCCAGTACTTC.

This sequence joins TRBV6-6 and TRBJ1-1, with 7 bases identical to TRBD1. The CDR3 extends over 12 amino acids. V dropped 7 bases and J dropped 11; count of bases not matched to a gene: 10. Looked up from germline, CDR1 is MNHNY and CDR2 is SVGAGI (reference sequence). The CDR3 region is CASMGQIIMAFF. CDR3 DNA: TGTGCCAGCATGGGACAGATAATCATGGCTTTCTTT.

The sample holds many counts of this clonotype. The chain recombines TRBV6-6 with TRBJ2-7; 7 positions agree with TRBD2. CDR3 length equals 15 residues. The germline V gene has CDR1 MNHNY and CDR2 SVGAGI (reference sequence). With V trimmed by 6 bases and J by 2 bases, 10 bases remained unmatched. CDR3 bases: TGTGCCAGCAGGGGGGGGAGCGGGGCAGCCTACGAGCAGTACTTC. It codes for CASRGGSGAAYEQYF.

The chain combines TRBV6-6 with TRBJ1-6, with D possibly being TRBD1 (6 bases). The V gene lost 7 bases and the J gene lost 9 bases, with 16 bases spanning the gap. The CDR3 is made up of 14 amino acids. In germline, CDR1 is MNHNY, CDR2 SVGAGI (reference sequence). CDR3 loop: CASTGQTPLSPLHF. CDR3 sequence (DNA): TGTGCCAGCACCGGACAGACGCCCCTTTCACCCCTCCACTTT.